This T cell receptor (beta chain) emerged from a study of OX40 agonist ivuxolimab in advanced cancers. Study-wide context: Patients were infused with ivuxolimab every 2 weeks at 0.01 to 10 mg/kg.

CDR1 is SQVTM and CDR2 is ANQGSEA in the germline V gene. Trimming took 7 bases from V and 3 from J, leaving 12 bases between them. CDR3 length: 13 amino acids. The protocol was immunoSEQ multiplex PCR, while the TCRdb copy is restricted to in-frame clones and leaves out a portion. The sample holds some 68,000 clones; 75% to 90% are singletons and the top ten take 4% to 5%. This chain joins TRBV29-1 and TRBJ2-2; D remains unclear. The receptor was derived from an adult with an advanced solid tumor such as melanoma, head and neck, liver or kidney cancer. Sample: CD4+ or CD8+ T cells sorted from blood, taken in a trial of the OX40 agonist ivuxolimab. CDR3 residues: CSAKRRDTGELFF. As DNA, the CDR3 is TGCAGCGCGAAACGACGGGACACCGGGGAGCTGTTTTTT.